The table lists the clone carrying this T cell receptor (beta chain) with a count of one. This specimen belongs to a study of T cell changes during pregnancy in multiple sclerosis. The protocol was immunoSEQ multiplex PCR, while the TCRdb copy is restricted to in-frame clones and leaves out a portion. The repertoire includes about 46,000 clones, 92% of them detected once, and 0.39% sits in the top ten. The J segment lost 2 bases and the V segment lost 4 bases, leaving 1 base of the junction unmatched. CDR1 is WNHNN, CDR2 SYGVQD, per germline (reference sequence). This CDR3 is 14 amino acids long. The starting material was CD4+ T cells from peripheral blood mononuclear cells, obtained after pregnancy. This receptor was identified in a female donor with multiple sclerosis, enrolled in a pregnancy study. This chain links TRBV10-1 with TRBJ2-5; TRBD2 matches at 10 bases. CDR3 residues: CASSAGLAQETQYF. The CDR3 bases are TGCGCCAGCAGTGCGGGACTAGCGCAAGAGACCCAGTACTTC.